The sequence of this T cell receptor beta chain was determined in a study of low-dose radiotherapy and immunotherapy resistance in tumors. Overall study: Cohort 1 was treated with 0.5 Gy per fraction at 2-week intervals, amounting to 6.5 Gy overall.

First-strand cDNA relied on TRAV- and TRBV-specific primers spanning alpha and beta chains. With a V-primer adapter and a constant-region primer, TCRs were amplified for around 21 PCR cycles. MiXCR, run by TCRdb on the reads, gives a single entry per CDR3 protein. In the table there are under 75,000 distinct CDR3 sequences, around a quarter of which are singletons. Germline V lookup: CDR1 WNHNN, CDR2 SYGVQD (reference sequence). V lost 5 bases and J lost 4, with 3 bases in between. This CDR3 comprises 12 residues. This clonotype was detected many times. Time point specified: after trial treatment. Stated treatment: LDRT plus nivolumab, ipilimumab, low-dose cyclophosphamide and aspirin (RACIN trial). Eligibility was restricted to patients presenting with advanced solid tumors that lacked tumor-infiltrating lymphocytes.

The rearrangement uses TRBV10-1 and TRBJ2-6; D unresolved. The sequences come from PBMCs, collected after low-dose radiotherapy plus immunotherapy. This TCR was recovered from a male donor with prostate cancer. CDR3 sequence reads: CASSPGANVLTF. The CDR3 DNA is TGCGCCAGCAGTCCCGGGGCCAACGTCCTGACTTTC.